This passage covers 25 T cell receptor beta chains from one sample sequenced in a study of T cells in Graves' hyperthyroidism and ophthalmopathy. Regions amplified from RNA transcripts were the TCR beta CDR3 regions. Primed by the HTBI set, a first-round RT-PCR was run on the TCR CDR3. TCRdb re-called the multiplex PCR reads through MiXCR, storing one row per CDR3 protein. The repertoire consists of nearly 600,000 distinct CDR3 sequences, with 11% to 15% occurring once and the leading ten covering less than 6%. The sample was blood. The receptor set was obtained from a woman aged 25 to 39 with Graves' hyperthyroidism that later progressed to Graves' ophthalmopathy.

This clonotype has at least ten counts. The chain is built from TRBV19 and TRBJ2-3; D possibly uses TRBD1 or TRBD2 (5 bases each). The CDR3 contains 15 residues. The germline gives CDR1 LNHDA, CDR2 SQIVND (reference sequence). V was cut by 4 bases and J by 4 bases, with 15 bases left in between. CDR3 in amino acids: CASSKGSHQADTQYF. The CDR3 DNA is TGTGCCAGTAGTAAGGGGAGCCATCAGGCAGATACGCAGTATTTT.

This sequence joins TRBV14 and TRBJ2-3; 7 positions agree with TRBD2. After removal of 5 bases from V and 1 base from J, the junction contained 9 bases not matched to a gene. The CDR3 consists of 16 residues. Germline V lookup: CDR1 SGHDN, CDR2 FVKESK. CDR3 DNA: TGTGCCAGCAGCTCAGGGACTACCCTACGCACAGATACGCAGTATTTT. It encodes CASSSGTTLRTDTQYF.

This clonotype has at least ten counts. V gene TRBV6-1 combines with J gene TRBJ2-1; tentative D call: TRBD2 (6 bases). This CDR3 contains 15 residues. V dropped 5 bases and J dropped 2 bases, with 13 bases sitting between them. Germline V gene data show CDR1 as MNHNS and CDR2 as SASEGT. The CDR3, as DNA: TGTGCCAGCAGTTATAGCGGCCCAGCCTACAATGAGCAGTTCTTC. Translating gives CASSYSGPAYNEQFF.

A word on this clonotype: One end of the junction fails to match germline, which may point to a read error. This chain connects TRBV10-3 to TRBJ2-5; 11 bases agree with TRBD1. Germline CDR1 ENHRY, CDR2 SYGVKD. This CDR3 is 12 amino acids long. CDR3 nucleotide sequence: TGTGCCATCAGTGAGTTCGAGGGACAGGGGGACTTC. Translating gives CAISEFEGQGDF.

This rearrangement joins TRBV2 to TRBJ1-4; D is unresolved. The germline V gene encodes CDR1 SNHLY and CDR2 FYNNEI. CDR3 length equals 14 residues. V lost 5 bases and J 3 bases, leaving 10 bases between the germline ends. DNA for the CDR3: TGTGCCAGCAGTCCCCGGTTTTCTAATGAAAAACTGTTTTTT. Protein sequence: CASSPRFSNEKLFF.

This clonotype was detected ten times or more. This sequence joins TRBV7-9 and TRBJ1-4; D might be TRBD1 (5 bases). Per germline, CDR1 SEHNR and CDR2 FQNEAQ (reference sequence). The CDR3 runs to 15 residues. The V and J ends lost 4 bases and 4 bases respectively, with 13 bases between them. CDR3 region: CASSSTGSHNEKLFF. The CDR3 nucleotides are TGTGCCAGCAGCTCCACAGGCAGCCATAATGAAAAACTGTTTTTT. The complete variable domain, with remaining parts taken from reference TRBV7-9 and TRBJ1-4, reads DTGVSQNPRHKITKRGQNVTFRCDPISEHNRLYWYRQTLGQGPEFLTYFQNEAQLEKSRLLSDRFSAERPKGSFSTLEIQRTEQGDSAMYLCASSSTGSHNEKLFFGSGTQLSVL.

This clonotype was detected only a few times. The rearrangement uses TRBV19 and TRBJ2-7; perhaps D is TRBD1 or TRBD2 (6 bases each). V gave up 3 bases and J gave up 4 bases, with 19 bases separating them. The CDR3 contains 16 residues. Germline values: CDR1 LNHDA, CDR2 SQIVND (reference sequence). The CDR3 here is CASSIAGREGGYEQYF. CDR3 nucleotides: TGTGCCAGTAGTATCGCTGGTCGAGAAGGGGGGTACGAGCAGTACTTC.

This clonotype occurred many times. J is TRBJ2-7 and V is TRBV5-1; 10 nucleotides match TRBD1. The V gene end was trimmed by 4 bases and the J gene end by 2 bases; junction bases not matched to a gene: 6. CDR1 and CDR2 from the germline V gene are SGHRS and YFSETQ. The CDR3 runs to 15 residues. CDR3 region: CASSLLGTGAYEQYF. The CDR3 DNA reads TGCGCCAGCAGCCTCCTGGGGACAGGGGCCTACGAGCAGTACTTC.

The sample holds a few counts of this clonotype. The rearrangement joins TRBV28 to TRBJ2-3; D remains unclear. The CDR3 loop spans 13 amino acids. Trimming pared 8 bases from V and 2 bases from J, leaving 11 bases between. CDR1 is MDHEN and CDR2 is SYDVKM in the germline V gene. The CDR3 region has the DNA TGTGCCAGCGGACGGGCCTACACAGATACGCAGTATTTT. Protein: CASGRAYTDTQYF.

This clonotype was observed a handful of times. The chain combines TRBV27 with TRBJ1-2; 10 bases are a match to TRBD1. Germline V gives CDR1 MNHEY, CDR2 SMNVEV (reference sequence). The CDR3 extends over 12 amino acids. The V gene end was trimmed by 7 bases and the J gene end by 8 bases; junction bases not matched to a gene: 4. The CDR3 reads CASTGTGEGYTF. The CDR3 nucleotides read TGTGCCAGCACCGGGACAGGGGAGGGCTACACCTTC.

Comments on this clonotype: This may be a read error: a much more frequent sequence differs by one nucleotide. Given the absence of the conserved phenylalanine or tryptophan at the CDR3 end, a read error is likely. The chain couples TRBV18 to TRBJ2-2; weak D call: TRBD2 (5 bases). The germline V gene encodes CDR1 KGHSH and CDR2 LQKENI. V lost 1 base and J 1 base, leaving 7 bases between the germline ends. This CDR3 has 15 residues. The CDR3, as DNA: TGTGCCAGCTCACCACTCCGGGAGAACACCGGGGAGCTGTTTCTT. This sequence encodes CASSPLRENTGELFL.

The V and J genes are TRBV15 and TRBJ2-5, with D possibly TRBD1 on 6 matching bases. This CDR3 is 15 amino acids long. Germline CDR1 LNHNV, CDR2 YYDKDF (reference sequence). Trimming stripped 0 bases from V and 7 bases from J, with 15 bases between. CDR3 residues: CATSREGTGIRTQYF. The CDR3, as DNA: TGTGCCACCAGCAGAGAGGGCACAGGGATAAGGACCCAGTACTTC.

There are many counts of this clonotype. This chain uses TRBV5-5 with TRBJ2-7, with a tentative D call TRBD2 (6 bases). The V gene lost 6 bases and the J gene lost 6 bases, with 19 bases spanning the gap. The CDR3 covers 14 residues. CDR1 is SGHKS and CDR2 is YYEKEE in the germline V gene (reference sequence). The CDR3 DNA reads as TGTGCCAGCACCACCACTGCGGCGGGATCCGAGCAGTACTTC. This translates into CASTTTAAGSEQYF.

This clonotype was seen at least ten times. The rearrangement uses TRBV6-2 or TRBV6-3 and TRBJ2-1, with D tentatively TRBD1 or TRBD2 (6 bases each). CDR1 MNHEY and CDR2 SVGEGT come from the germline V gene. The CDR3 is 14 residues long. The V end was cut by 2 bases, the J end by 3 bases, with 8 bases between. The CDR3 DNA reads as TGTGCCAGCAGTTACGGGGGGCTCTACAATGAGCAGTTCTTC. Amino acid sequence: CASSYGGLYNEQFF.

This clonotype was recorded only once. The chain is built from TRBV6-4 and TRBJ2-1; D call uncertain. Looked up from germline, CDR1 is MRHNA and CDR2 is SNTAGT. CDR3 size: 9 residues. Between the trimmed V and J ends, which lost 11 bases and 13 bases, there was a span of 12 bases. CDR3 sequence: CAFRIFQFF. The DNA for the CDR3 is TGTGCCTTCAGGATATTTCAGTTCTTC.

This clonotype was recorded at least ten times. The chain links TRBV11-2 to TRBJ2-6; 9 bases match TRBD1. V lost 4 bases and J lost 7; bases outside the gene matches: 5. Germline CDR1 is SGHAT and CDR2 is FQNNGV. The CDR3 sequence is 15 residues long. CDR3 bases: TGTGCCAGCAGCTCTCGACAGGGGGGTGCCAACGTCCTGACTTTC. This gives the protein CASSSRQGGANVLTF.

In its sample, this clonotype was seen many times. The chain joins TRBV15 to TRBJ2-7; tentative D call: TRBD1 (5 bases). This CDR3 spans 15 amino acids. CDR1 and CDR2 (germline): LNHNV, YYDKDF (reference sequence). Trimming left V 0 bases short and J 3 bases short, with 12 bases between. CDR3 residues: CATSRDHLGHYEQYF. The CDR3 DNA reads TGTGCCACCAGCAGAGATCATTTAGGACACTACGAGCAGTACTTC.

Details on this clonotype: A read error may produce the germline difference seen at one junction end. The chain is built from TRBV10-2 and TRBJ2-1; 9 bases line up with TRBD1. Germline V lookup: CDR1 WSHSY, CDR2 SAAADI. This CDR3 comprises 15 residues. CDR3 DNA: TGCGCCGGCAGAGATACCGGGACAGGGTGGAATGAGCAGTTCTTC. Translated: CAGRDTGTGWNEQFF.

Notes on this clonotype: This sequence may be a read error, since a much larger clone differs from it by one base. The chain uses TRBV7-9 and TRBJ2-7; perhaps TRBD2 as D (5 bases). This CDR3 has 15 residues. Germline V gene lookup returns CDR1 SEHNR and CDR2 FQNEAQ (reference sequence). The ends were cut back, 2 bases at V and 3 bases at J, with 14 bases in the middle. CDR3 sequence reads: CASSLWVGENYEQYF. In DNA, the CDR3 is TGTGCCAGCAGCTTATGGGTCGGGGAAAACTACGAGCAGTACTTC.

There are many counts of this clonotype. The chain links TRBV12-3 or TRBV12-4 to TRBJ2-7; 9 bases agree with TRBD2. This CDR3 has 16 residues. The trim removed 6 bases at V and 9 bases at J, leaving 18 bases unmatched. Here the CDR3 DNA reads TGTGCCAGCAGAACCCTAGGTCTAGCGGGAATTCGTAGGCAGTACTTC. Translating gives CASRTLGLAGIRRQYF.

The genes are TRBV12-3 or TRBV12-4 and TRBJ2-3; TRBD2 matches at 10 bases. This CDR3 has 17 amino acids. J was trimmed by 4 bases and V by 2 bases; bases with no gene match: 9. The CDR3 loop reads CASSLLASGSRADTQYF. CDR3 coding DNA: TGTGCCAGCAGTTTATTAGCTAGCGGGAGTAGGGCAGATACGCAGTATTTT.

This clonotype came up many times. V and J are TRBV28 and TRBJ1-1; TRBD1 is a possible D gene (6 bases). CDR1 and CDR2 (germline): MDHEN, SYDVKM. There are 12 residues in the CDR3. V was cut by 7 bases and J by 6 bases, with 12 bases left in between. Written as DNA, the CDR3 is TGTGCCAGCAACATTCAGGGGTCTGAAGCTTTCTTT. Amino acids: CASNIQGSEAFF.

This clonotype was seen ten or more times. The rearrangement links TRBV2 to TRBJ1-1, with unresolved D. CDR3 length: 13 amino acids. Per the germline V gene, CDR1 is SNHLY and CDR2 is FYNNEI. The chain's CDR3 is CASMEGWDTEAFF. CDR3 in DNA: TGTGCTTCTATGGAGGGTTGGGACACTGAAGCTTTCTTT. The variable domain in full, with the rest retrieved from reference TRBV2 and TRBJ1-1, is EPEVTQTPSHQVTQMGQEVILRCVPISNHLYFYWYRQILGQKVEFLVSFYNNEISEKSEIFDDQFSVERPDGSNFTLKIRSTKLEDSAMYFCASMEGWDTEAFFGQGTRLTVV.

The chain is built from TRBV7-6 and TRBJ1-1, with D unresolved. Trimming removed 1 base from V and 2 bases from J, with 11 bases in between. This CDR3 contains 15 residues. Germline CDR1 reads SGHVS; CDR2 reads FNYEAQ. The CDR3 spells CASSLEPDLNTEAFF. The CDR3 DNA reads TGTGCCAGCAGCTTAGAGCCAGACCTCAACACTGAAGCTTTCTTT.

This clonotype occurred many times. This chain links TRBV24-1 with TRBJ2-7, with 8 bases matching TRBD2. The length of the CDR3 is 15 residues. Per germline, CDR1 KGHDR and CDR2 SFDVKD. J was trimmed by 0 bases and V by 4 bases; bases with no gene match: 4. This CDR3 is CATSDRLASSYEQYF. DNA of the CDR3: TGTGCCACCAGTGACCGACTAGCGAGCTCCTACGAGCAGTACTTC.